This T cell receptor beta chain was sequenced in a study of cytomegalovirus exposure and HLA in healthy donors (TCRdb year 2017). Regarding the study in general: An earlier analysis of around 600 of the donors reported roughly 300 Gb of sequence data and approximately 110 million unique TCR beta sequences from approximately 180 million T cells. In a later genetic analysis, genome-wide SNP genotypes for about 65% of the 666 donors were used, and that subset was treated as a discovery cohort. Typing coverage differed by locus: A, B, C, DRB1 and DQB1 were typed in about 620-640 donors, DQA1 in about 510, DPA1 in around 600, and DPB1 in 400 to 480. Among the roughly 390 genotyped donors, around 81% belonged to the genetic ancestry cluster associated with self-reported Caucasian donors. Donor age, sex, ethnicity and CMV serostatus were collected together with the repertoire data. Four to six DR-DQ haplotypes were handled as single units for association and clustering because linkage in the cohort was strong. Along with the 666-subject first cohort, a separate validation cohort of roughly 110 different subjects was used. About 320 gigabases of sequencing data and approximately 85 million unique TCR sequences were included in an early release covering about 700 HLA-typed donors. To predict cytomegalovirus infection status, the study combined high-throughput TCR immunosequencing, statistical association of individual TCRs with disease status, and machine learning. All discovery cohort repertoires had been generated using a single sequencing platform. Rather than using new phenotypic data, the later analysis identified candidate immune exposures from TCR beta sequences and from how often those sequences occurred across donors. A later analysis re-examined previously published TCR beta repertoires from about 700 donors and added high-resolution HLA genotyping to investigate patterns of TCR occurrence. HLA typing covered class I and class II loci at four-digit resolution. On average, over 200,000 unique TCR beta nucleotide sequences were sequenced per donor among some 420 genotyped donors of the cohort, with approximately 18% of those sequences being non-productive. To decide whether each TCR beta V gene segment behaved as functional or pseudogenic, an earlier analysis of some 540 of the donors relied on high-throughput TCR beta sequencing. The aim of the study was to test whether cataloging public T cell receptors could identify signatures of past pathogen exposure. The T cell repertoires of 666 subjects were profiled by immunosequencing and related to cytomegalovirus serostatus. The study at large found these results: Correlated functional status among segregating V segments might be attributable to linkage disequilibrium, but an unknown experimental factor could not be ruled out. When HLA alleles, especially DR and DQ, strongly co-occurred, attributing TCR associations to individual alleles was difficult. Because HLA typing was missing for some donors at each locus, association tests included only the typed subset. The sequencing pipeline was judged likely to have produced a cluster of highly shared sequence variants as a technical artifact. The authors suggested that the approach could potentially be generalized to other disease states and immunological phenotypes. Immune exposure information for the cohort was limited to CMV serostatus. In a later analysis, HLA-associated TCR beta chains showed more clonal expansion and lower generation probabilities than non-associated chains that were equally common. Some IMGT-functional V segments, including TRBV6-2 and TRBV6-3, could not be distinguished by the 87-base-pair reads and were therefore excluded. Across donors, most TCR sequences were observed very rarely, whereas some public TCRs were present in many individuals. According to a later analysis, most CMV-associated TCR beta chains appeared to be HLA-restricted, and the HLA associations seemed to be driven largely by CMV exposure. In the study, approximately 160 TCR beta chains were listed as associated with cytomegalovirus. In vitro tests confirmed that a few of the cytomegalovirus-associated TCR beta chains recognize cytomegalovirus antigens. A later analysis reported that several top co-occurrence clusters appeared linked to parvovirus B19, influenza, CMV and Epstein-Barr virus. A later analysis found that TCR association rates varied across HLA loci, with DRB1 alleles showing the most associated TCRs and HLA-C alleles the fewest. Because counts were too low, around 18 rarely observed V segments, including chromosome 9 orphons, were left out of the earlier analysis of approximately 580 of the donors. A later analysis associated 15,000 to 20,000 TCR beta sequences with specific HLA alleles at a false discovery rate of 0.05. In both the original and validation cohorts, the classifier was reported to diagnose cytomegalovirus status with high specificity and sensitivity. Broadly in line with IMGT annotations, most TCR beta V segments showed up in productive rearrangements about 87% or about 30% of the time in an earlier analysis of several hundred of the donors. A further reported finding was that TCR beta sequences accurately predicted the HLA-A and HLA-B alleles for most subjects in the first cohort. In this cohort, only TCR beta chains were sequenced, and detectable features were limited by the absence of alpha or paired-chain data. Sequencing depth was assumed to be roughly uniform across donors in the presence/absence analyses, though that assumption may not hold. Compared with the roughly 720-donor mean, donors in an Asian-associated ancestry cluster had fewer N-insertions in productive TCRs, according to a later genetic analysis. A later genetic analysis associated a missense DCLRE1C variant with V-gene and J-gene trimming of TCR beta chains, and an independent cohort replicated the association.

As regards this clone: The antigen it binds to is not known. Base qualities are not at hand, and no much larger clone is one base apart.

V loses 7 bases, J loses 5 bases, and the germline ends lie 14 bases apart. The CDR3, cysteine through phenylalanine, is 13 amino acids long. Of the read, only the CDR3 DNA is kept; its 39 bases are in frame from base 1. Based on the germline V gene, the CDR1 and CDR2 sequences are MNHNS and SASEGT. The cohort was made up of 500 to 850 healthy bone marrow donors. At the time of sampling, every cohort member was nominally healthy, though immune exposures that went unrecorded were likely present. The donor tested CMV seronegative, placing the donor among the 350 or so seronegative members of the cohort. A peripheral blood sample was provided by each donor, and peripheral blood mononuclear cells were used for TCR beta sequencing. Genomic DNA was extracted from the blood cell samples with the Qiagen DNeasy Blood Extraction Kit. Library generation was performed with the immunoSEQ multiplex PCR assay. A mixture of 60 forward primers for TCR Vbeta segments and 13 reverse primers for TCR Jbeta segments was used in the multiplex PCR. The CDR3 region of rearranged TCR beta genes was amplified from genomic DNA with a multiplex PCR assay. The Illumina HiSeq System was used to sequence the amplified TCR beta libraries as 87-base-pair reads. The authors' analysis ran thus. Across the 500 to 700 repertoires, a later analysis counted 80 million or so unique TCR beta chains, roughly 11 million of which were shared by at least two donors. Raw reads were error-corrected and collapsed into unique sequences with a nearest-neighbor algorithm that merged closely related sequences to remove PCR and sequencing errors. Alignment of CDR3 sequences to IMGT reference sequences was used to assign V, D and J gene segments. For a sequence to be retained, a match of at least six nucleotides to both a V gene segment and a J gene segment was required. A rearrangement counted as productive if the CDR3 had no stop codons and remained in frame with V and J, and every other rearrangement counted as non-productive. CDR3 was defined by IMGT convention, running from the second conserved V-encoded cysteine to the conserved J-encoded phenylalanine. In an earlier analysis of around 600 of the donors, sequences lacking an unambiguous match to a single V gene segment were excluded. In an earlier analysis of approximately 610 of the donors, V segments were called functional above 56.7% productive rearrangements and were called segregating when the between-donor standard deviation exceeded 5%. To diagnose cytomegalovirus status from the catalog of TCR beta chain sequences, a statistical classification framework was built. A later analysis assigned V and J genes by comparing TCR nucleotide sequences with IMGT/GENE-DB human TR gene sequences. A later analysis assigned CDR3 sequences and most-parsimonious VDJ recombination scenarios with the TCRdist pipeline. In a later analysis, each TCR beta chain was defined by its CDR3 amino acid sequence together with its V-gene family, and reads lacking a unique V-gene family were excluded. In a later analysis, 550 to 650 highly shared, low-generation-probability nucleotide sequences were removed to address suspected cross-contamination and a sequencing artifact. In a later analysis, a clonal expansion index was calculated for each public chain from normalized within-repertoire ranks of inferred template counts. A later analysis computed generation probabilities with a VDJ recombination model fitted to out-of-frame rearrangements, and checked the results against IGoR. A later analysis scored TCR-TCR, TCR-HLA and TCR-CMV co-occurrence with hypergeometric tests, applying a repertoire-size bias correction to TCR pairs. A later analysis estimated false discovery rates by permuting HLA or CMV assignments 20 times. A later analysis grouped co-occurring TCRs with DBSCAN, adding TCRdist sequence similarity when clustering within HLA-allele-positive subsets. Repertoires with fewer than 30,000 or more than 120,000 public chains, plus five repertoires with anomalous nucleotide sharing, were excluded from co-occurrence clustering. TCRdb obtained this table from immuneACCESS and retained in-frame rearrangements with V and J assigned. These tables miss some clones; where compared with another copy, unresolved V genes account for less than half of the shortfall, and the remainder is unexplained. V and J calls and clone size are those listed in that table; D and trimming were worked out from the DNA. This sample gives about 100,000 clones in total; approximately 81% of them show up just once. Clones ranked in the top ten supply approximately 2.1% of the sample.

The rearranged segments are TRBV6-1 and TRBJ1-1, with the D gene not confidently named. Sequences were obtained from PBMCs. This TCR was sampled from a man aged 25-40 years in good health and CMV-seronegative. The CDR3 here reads CASMDQPRTEAFF. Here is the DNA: TGTGCCAGCATGGATCAGCCGCGGACTGAAGCTTTCTTT.